The 10 T cell receptor beta chains below were found in one sample sequenced in a study of blood T cell repertoires in COVID-19 (dated by TCRdb to the early 2020s). Libraries were made using the immunoSEQ multiplex PCR assay. TCRdb provides this immuneACCESS table in a form limited to in-frame rearrangements. Some clones are lacking; in checked studies, under half of them reflect an unresolved V gene, and why the rest are absent is not known. The sample table holds a few hundred thousand clones, of which 87% were seen once. The biggest ten clones account for approximately 6% of the sample. Input material: PBMCs or T cells enriched from blood (not recorded which). Source of these receptors: a woman aged 30 to 39 who had recovered from COVID-19.

The genes are TRBV5-1 and TRBJ1-2; 9 bases agree with TRBD1. Per the germline V gene, CDR1 is SGHRS and CDR2 is YFSETQ. The CDR3 is 14 amino acids. With V trimmed by 3 bases and J by 7 bases, 7 bases remained unmatched. The CDR3 here is CASSSPGQGSGYTF. The CDR3 DNA follows: TGCGCCAGCAGCTCGCCAGGACAGGGGAGTGGCTACACCTTC.

V and J are TRBV12-5 and TRBJ2-7; D not certain. Germline V lookup: CDR1 LGHNT, CDR2 FRNRAP. There are 16 residues in the CDR3. Trimming stripped 4 bases from V and 0 bases from J, with 16 bases between. The DNA of the CDR3 is TGTGCTAGTGGTTCGATGCCGGGTTCCCCCTCCTACGAGCAGTACTTC. Translation gives CASGSMPGSPSYEQYF.

J is TRBJ1-1 and V is TRBV15; 11 positions agree with TRBD1. Germline V gene sequence: CDR1 LNHNV, CDR2 YYDKDF (reference sequence). V gave up 1 base and J gave up 0 bases; unmatched junction bases: 4. This CDR3 region has 17 residues. CDR3 region: CATSRAPDRGLNTEAFF. The CDR3 bases are TGTGCCACCAGCAGAGCTCCGGACAGGGGGCTGAACACTGAAGCTTTCTTT.

The chain recombines TRBV28 with TRBJ1-5; TRBD1 might be the D (6 bases). Germline lookup yields CDR1 MDHEN and CDR2 SYDVKM. The CDR3 is made up of 12 amino acids. Trimming removed 10 bases at V and 5 bases at J, with 12 bases between. This CDR3 reads CAIRDTDQPQHF. The CDR3 DNA follows: TGTGCCATCCGGGACACAGATCAGCCCCAGCATTTT.

This clone was found once. The chain carries TRBV19 and TRBJ1-1; D ambiguous. The CDR3 extends over 15 amino acids. The germline V and J ends were trimmed by 0 bases and 1 base, with 9 bases remaining between them. The germline gives CDR1 LNHDA, CDR2 SQIVND (reference sequence). CDR3 nucleotides: TGTGCCAGTAGTATAGAAGGCGGAAGGAACACTGAAGCTTTCTTT. Encoded protein: CASSIEGGRNTEAFF.

The CDR3: CASSFTAGELFF. Here the CDR3 DNA reads TGTGCCAGCAGTTTTACAGCCGGGGAGCTGTTTTTT. The chain is built from TRBV6-5 and TRBJ2-2, with unresolved D. V lost 4 bases, J lost 6 bases, and 6 bases lay in between. CDR1 is MNHEY and CDR2 is SVGAGI in the germline V gene. The CDR3 contains 12 residues.

V usage is TRBV9 and J usage is TRBJ2-3, with 8 bases fitting TRBD2. Trimming took 4 bases from V and 4 from J; bases not matched to a gene: 5. The CDR3 spans 14 residues. Germline assignment: CDR1 SGDLS and CDR2 YYNGEE. CDR3 sequence reads: CASSPGGAPDTQYF. The CDR3, as DNA: TGTGCCAGCAGCCCCGGGGGGGCCCCAGATACGCAGTATTTT.

The chain couples TRBV6-2 or TRBV6-3 to TRBJ2-1; tentatively, D is TRBD1 (5 bases). The V gene's germline CDR1 is MNHEY and CDR2 SVGEGT. Trimming took off 0 bases at V and 8 bases at J, with 8 bases between the two ends. The CDR3 spans 13 residues. The CDR3 spells CASSYSQAYEQFF. Here the CDR3 DNA reads TGTGCCAGCAGTTACTCACAGGCCTATGAGCAGTTCTTC.

This clone was seen a single time. The CDR3 loop is CAWDREAGNTIYF. DNA of the CDR3: TGTGCCTGGGACCGCGAGGCTGGAAACACCATATATTTT. The V and J genes are TRBV30 and TRBJ1-3, with D hard to call. The V end lost 5 bases, the J end lost 2 bases, and 10 bases lay between the germline ends. There are 13 residues in the CDR3. CDR1 and CDR2 from the germline V gene are GTSNPN and SVGIG (reference sequence).

A few counts support this clone. This sequence joins TRBV30 and TRBJ1-2; D not certain. CDR3 length equals 12 residues. Germline V gene sequence: CDR1 GTSNPN, CDR2 SVGIG (reference sequence). V lost 8 bases and J lost 1, with 11 bases in between. CDR3 DNA sequence: TGTGCCGCCTCACAGAGTAACTATGGCTACACCTTC. It translates to CAASQSNYGYTF.